This entry lists 24 T cell receptor beta chains sequenced from one sample in a study of Graves' ophthalmopathy and Graves' hyperthyroidism. The study amplified TCR beta CDR3 regions using RNA transcripts. The first-round RT-PCR employed HTBI primers together with the Qiagen OneStep RT-PCR kit. A multiplex PCR was then performed as the second round. TCRdb ran MiXCR on the multiplex PCR reads and lists one entry per CDR3 protein. The sample contains a few hundred thousand distinct CDR3 sequences, about a sixth of which appear only once. Material: peripheral blood. These receptors came from an adult woman with stable Graves' hyperthyroidism.

The V and J genes are TRBV12-3 or TRBV12-4 and TRBJ1-5; D not certain. CDR3 length: 15 amino acids. Trimming took off 3 bases at V and 4 bases at J, with 13 bases between the two ends. The CDR3: CASSFGGVGNQPQHF. The CDR3 region has the DNA TGTGCCAGCAGTTTCGGAGGAGTGGGGAATCAGCCCCAGCATTTT.

This clonotype was counted ten times or more. This chain connects TRBV12-3 or TRBV12-4 to TRBJ2-3; 13 nucleotides line up with TRBD2. Trimming took 5 bases from V and 3 from J; bases not matched to a gene: 8. This CDR3 is built from 17 residues. The CDR3 DNA is TGTGCCAGCAGTGATCCGGGACTAGCGGGAACTACAGATACGCAGTATTTT. Protein product: CASSDPGLAGTTDTQYF.

This clonotype was detected ten times or more. The V gene is TRBV27, the J gene TRBJ2-7, with D maybe TRBD2 (6 bases). The V and J ends lost 2 bases and 4 bases respectively, with 18 bases between them. From germline, CDR1 is MNHEY and CDR2 SMNVEV (reference sequence). The CDR3 consists of 16 residues. Written as DNA, the CDR3 is TGTGCCAGCAGTTTAACGGGGAGGCCTAGCAGATACGAGCAGTACTTC. Its protein product is CASSLTGRPSRYEQYF.

The rearrangement joins TRBV29-1 to TRBJ2-2; 13 nucleotides match TRBD2. The CDR3 is 14 amino acids. The trim removed 6 bases at V and 6 bases at J, leaving 4 bases unmatched. Germline CDR1 is SQVTM and CDR2 is ANQGSEA. The CDR3 region has the DNA TGCAGCGTAGGGACTAGCGGGACGGCCGGGGAGCTGTTTTTT. This translates into CSVGTSGTAGELFF.

The rearrangement joins TRBV6-1 to TRBJ1-4; maybe TRBD1 (5 bases). The CDR3 has 14 amino acids. CDR1 is MNHNS and CDR2 is SASEGT in the germline V gene. V was trimmed by 4 bases and J by 0 bases, leaving 6 bases between them. As DNA, the CDR3 is TGTGCCAGCAGTGCGACAGCAACTAATGAAAAACTGTTTTTT. The encoded protein is CASSATATNEKLFF.

The sample holds many counts of this clonotype. The chain recombines TRBV7-2 with TRBJ2-7, with unresolved D. The CDR3 has 12 amino acids. Trimming removed 5 bases at V and 7 bases at J, with 12 bases between. Germline V gene data show CDR1 as SGHTA and CDR2 as FQGNSA. The CDR3 loop is CASSPARWEQYF. DNA of the CDR3: TGTGCCAGCAGCCCCGCGAGATGGGAGCAGTACTTC.

The chain combines TRBV5-1 with TRBJ2-2; D uncertain. The V end lost 4 bases, the J end lost 7 bases, and 11 bases lay between the germline ends. CDR1 is SGHRS and CDR2 is YFSETQ in the germline V gene. The CDR3 spans 13 residues. The CDR3 region is CASSTQVYGELFF. The DNA of the CDR3 is TGCGCCAGCAGCACTCAGGTTTACGGGGAGCTGTTTTTT.

This clonotype came up many times. The chain carries TRBV10-2 and TRBJ2-5, with 11 nucleotides matching TRBD2. The CDR3 spans 17 residues. Germline assignment: CDR1 WSHSY and CDR2 SAAADI. The V segment lost 6 bases and the J segment 4 bases; nucleotides outside the gene matches: 13. CDR3 in amino acids: CASRRLAGIWDRETQYF. As DNA, the CDR3 is TGCGCCAGCAGACGACTAGCGGGAATTTGGGACAGAGAGACCCAGTACTTC.

This clonotype appeared many times. The CDR3 is CASSFPAIGDRSYEQYF. CDR3 DNA: TGTGCCAGCAGTTTCCCCGCCATTGGGGACAGATCCTACGAGCAGTACTTC. The genes are TRBV28 and TRBJ2-7, with 7 positions matching TRBD1. The CDR3 is 17 residues long. Germline lookup yields CDR1 MDHEN and CDR2 SYDVKM. V lost 3 bases, J lost 1 base, and 12 bases stayed unmatched.

This chain joins TRBV6-1 and TRBJ1-3; 8 nucleotides line up with TRBD1. The CDR3 runs 18 residues. With V trimmed by 0 bases and J by 5 bases, 12 bases remained unmatched. CDR1 and CDR2 from the germline V gene are MNHNS and SASEGT. CDR3 DNA sequence: TGTGCCAGCAGTGAAGCAGGTTCTTTCGGACAGGGAAGAAACACCATATATTTT. Its protein is CASSEAGSFGQGRNTIYF.

At least ten counts were recorded for this clonotype. The chain couples TRBV6-2 or TRBV6-3 to TRBJ2-5; 11 bases are a match to TRBD2. The CDR3 runs 15 residues. CDR1 is MNHEY and CDR2 is SVGEGT in the germline V gene. V shed 2 bases and J 5 bases; nucleotides not matched to a gene: 4. The CDR3 spells CASSYKTSGMETQYF. The CDR3 nucleotides read TGTGCCAGCAGTTACAAGACTAGCGGGATGGAGACCCAGTACTTC.

There are many counts of this clonotype. The chain recombines TRBV2 with TRBJ1-2; 7 bases match TRBD1. Trimming took 7 bases from V and 4 from J; bases not matched to a gene: 9. Germline V lookup: CDR1 SNHLY, CDR2 FYNNEI. The length of the CDR3 is 14 residues. The CDR3 DNA follows: TGTGCCAGCAACGATAGGACAGGCCGCTATGGCTACACCTTC. Its protein product is CASNDRTGRYGYTF.

This clonotype was recorded at least ten times. CDR3 amino acids: CASSLAPTTRTASYGYTF. Written as DNA, the CDR3 is TGTGCCAGCAGTTTAGCGCCCACTACCCGGACAGCTTCCTATGGCTACACCTTC. This chain connects TRBV12-3 or TRBV12-4 to TRBJ1-2; TRBD1 might be the D (6 bases). CDR3 length equals 18 residues. Trimming shortened V by 0 bases and J by 4 bases, and 21 bases separated the two germline ends.

Many counts were recorded for this clonotype. The chain recombines TRBV7-9 with TRBJ2-7; 7 bases are a match to TRBD2. Germline V lookup: CDR1 SEHNR, CDR2 FQNEAQ (reference sequence). V lost 5 bases to trimming and J lost 2 bases; unmatched junction nucleotides: 18. This CDR3 is 18 amino acids long. The CDR3 sequence is CASSPRVGAGDSPYEQYF. DNA of the CDR3: TGTGCCAGCAGCCCGAGAGTCGGGGCGGGGGATAGTCCCTACGAGCAGTACTTC.

There are many counts of this clonotype. The chain links TRBV15 to TRBJ1-5, with 12 bases identical to TRBD1. Germline V gene data show CDR1 as LNHNV and CDR2 as YYDKDF (reference sequence). The J segment lost 5 bases and the V segment lost 3 bases, leaving 17 bases of the junction unmatched. The CDR3 has 20 residues. The CDR3 DNA is TGTGCCACCAGCAGGTCCGGGACAGGGGGCGCGGTCCTGGGGTATCAGCCCCAGCATTTT. The encoded protein is CATSRSGTGGAVLGYQPQHF.

This clonotype came up many times. The J gene is TRBJ2-7, the V gene TRBV7-2; no definite D call. The CDR3 consists of 14 residues. Germline CDR1 and CDR2: SGHTA and FQGNSA. Deletions cut 5 bases from V and 0 bases from J, with 11 bases between. The chain's CDR3 is CASSVGRSSYEQYF. CDR3 bases: TGTGCCAGCAGCGTCGGACGAAGCTCCTACGAGCAGTACTTC.

Relative to its sample, this clonotype is large. The chain is built from TRBV6-1 and TRBJ1-6, with a tentative D call TRBD1 (5 bases). V gave up 8 bases and J gave up 10 bases, with 15 bases separating them. Germline CDR1 is MNHNS and CDR2 is SASEGT. This CDR3 has 13 residues. In DNA form, the CDR3 reads TGTGCCAGCGGAGAGGGGATTCGGTCACCCCTCCACTTT. It translates to CASGEGIRSPLHF.

This clonotype came up many times. The V gene is TRBV12-3 or TRBV12-4, the J gene TRBJ2-7, with 15 bases lining up with TRBD2. The CDR3 is 17 amino acids. V lost 5 bases to trimming and J lost 5 bases; unmatched junction nucleotides: 10. CDR3 loop: CASSPPRTSGRANEQYF. DNA of the CDR3: TGTGCCAGCAGTCCACCTCGGACTAGCGGGAGGGCCAACGAGCAGTACTTC.

This clonotype was detected ten times or more. This chain connects TRBV28 to TRBJ2-2, with TRBD2 matching 8 bases. V lost 10 bases, J lost 1 base, and 14 bases stayed unmatched. The CDR3 length is 17 residues. Germline CDR1 and CDR2: MDHEN and SYDVKM. The DNA of the CDR3 is TGTGCCACCCAAGATGCCGGGACTAGGAGGAACACCGGGGAGCTGTTTTTT. The encoded protein is CATQDAGTRRNTGELFF.

This clonotype has at least ten counts. The gene calls are TRBV7-9 and TRBJ2-6; weak D call: TRBD1 (5 bases). The V end lost 2 bases, the J end lost 0 bases, and 17 bases lay between the germline ends. CDR3 length: 19 residues. The V gene's germline CDR1 is SEHNR and CDR2 FQNEAQ (reference sequence). The CDR3 spells CASSLIRQGPNSGANVLTF. The CDR3 DNA reads TGTGCCAGCAGCTTAATCCGGCAGGGCCCCAACTCTGGGGCCAACGTCCTGACTTTC.

On this clonotype: No conserved phenylalanine or tryptophan ends this CDR3, so it is likely a read error. The chain couples TRBV19 to TRBJ1-1; D not certain. Germline assignment: CDR1 LNHDA and CDR2 SQIVND (reference sequence). Trimming removed 3 bases from V and 4 bases from J, with 15 bases in between. The CDR3 contains 15 residues. In DNA, the CDR3 is TGTGCCAGTAGTATCGTGATCTCCATCGGCACTGAAGCTTTCTAT. It is translated as CASSIVISIGTEAFY.

This clonotype appeared many times. CDR3 bases: TGCAGCGCTATTAAAGGGTTCTATGGCTACACCTTC. The encoded protein is CSAIKGFYGYTF. The chain uses TRBV29-1 and TRBJ1-2; D gene ambiguous. Germline-derived CDR1 and CDR2 are SQVTM and ANQGSEA. This CDR3 comprises 12 residues. V lost 7 bases to trimming and J lost 4 bases, with 13 bases between them.

This clonotype was seen ten or more times. The CDR3 coding sequence is TGTGCCAGCAGGCCCGGGGGGCGATTCTCACCCCTCCACTTT. Translated, it gives CASRPGGRFSPLHF. V usage is TRBV27 and J usage is TRBJ1-6, with a possible D match to TRBD1 (6 bases). This CDR3 comprises 14 residues. V lost 6 bases to trimming and J lost 10 bases, with 16 bases between them. From germline, CDR1 is MNHEY and CDR2 SMNVEV (reference sequence).

This clonotype was detected many times. In nucleotides, the CDR3 is TGTGCCAGCAGTCTCGGGCCGGCCTACGAGCAGTACTTC. It specifies CASSLGPAYEQYF. The V call is TRBV12-3 or TRBV12-4, the J call TRBJ2-7; the D is unclear. Trimming removed 5 bases from V and 2 bases from J, with 10 bases in between. The CDR3 runs to 13 residues.